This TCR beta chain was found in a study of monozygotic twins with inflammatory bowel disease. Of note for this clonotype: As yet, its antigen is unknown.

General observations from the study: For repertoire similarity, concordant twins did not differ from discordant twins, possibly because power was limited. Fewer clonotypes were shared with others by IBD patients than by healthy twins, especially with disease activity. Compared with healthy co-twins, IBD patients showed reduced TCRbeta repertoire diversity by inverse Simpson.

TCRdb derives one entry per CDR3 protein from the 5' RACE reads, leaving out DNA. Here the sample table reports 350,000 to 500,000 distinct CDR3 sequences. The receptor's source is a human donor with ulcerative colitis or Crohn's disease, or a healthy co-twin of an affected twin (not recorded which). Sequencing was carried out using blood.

The CDR3 sequence: CASGYWARGETQYF. J is TRBJ2-5 and V is TRBV6-2 or TRBV6-3; TCRdb's D call of TRBD2 is untestable without DNA. CDR1 MNHEY and CDR2 SVGEGT come from the germline V gene. The CDR3 is 14 residues long.